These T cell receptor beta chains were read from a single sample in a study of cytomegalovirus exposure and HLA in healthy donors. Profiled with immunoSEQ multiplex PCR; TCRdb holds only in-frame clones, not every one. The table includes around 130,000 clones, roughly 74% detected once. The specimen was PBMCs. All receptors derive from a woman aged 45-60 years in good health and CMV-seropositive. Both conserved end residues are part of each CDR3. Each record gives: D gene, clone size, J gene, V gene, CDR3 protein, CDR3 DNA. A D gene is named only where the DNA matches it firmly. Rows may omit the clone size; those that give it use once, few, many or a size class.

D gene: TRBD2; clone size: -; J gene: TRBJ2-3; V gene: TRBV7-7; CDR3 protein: CASSPSAGVADTQYF; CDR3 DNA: TGTGCTAGCAGCCCGTCGGCGGGGGTGGCAGATACGCAGTATTTT
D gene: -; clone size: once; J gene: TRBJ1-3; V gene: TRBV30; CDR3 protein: CAYHGAGNTIYF; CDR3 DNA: TGTGCCTACCACGGGGCTGGAAACACCATATATTTT
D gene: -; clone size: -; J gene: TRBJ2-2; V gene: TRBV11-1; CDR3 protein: CASRKETGELFF; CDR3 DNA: TGTGCCAGCAGGAAGGAGACCGGGGAGCTGTTTTTT
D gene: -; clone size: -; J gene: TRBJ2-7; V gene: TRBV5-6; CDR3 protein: CASSRSGVSEQYF; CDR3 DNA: TGTGCCAGCAGTAGGTCAGGGGTGAGCGAGCAGTACTTC
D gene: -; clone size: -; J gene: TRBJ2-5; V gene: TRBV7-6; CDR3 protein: CASSLSSTTIRQYEETQYF; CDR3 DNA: TGTGCCAGCAGCTTATCCTCTACTACCATTCGGCAGTATGAAGAGACCCAGTACTTC
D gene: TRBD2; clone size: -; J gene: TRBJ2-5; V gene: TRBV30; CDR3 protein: CAWSGGLAGIRTQYF; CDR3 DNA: TGTGCCTGGAGTGGGGGACTAGCGGGGATCCGGACCCAGTACTTC
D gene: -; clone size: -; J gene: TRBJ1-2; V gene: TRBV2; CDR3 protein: CASKEGSENYGYTF; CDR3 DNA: TGTGCCAGCAAGGAGGGAAGCGAGAACTATGGCTACACCTTC
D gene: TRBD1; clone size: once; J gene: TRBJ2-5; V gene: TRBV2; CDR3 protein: CASSGTGAETQYF; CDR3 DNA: TGTGCCAGCAGTGGGACAGGGGCGGAGACCCAGTACTTC
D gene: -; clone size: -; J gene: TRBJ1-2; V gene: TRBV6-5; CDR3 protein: CASALGGTYGYTF; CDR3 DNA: TGTGCCAGCGCACTGGGGGGAACCTATGGCTACACCTTC
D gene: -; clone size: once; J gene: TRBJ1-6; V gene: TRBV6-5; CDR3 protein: CASSWGPQGLTLLHF; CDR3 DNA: TGTGCCAGCAGTTGGGGACCACAGGGTTTGACCCTCCTCCACTTT
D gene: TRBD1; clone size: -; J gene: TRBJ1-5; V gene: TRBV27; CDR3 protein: CASRTGGRRQPQHF; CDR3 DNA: TGTGCCAGCAGGACAGGGGGAAGACGTCAGCCCCAGCATTTT
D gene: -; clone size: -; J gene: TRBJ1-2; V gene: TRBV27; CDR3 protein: CASSPSQGPHGYTF; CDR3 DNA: TGTGCCAGCAGTCCCTCCCAGGGGCCGCATGGCTACACCTTC
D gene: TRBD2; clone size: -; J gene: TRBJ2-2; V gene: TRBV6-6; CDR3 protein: CASRVLAGFSTGELFF; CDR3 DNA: TGTGCCAGCAGAGTACTAGCGGGGTTCTCTACGGGGGAGCTGTTTTTT
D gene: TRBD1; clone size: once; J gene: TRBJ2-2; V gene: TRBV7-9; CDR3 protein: CASSFGGQGNTGELFF; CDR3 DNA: TGTGCCAGCAGCTTCGGGGGACAGGGGAACACCGGGGAGCTGTTTTTT
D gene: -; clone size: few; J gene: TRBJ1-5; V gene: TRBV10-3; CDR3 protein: CAISESGQPQHF; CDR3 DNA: TGTGCCATCAGTGAAAGCGGACAGCCCCAGCATTTT
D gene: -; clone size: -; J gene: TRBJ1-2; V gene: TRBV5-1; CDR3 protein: CASSPDIVSGYTF; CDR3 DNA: TGCGCCAGCAGCCCCGACATTGTATCAGGGTACACCTTC
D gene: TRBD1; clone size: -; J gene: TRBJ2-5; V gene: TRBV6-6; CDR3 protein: CASSYSRAGGETQYF; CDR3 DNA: TGTGCCAGCAGTTACTCGCGGGCAGGGGGTGAGACCCAGTACTTC
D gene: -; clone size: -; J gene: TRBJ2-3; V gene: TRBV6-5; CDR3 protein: CASSLRTPTDTQYF; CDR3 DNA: TGTGCCAGCAGTCTACGGACACCCACAGATACGCAGTATTTT
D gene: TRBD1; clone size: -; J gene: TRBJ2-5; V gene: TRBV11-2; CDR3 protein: CASSLRGQKQETQYF; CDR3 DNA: TGTGCCAGCAGCTTAAGGGGACAGAAACAAGAGACCCAGTACTTC
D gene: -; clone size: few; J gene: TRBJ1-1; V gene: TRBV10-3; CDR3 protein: CAISAGPTEAFF; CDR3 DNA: TGTGCCATCAGTGCAGGGCCCACTGAAGCTTTCTTT
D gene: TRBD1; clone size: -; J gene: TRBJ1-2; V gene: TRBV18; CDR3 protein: CASSPIRQGNGYTF; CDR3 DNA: TGTGCCAGCTCACCGATTCGACAGGGGAATGGCTACACCTTC
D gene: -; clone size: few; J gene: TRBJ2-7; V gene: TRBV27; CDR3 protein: CASSFPSQGNRAEQYF; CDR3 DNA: TGTGCCAGCAGTTTCCCCTCGCAGGGGAATCGGGCGGAGCAGTACTTC
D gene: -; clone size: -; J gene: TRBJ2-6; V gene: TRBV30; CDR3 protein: CAWSAQGTGANVLTF; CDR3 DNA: TGTGCCTGGAGCGCTCAGGGAACCGGGGCCAACGTCCTGACTTTC
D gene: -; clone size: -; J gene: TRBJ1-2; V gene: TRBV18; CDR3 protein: CASSPEAANYGYTF; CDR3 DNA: TGTGCCAGCTCACCCGAGGCTGCTAACTATGGCTACACCTTC
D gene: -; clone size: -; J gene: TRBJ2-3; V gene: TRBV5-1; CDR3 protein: CASSLADLGGKPSTDTQYF; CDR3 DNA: TGCGCCAGCAGCTTGGCCGATTTAGGCGGGAAACCTAGCACAGATACGCAGTATTTT
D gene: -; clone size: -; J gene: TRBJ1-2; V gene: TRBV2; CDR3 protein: CASSDFDRTHGYTF; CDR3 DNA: TGTGCCAGCAGTGATTTCGACAGGACACATGGCTACACCTTC
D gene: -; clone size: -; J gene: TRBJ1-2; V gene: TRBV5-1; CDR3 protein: CASSLGGGYGYTF; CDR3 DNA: TGCGCCAGCAGCCTAGGGGGTGGCTATGGCTACACCTTC
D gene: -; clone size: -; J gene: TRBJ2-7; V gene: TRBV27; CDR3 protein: CASRSQGSYEQYF; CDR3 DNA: TGTGCCAGCAGGTCACAGGGCTCCTACGAGCAGTACTTC
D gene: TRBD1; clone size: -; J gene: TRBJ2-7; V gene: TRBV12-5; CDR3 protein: CASGLVLSEGADHEQYF; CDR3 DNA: TGTGCTAGTGGTTTGGTACTTAGCGAGGGGGCTGATCACGAGCAGTACTTC
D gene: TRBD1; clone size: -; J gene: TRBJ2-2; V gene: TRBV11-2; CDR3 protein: CASRPNLGDRNTGELFF; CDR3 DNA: TGTGCCAGCAGACCAAATCTAGGGGACAGAAACACCGGGGAGCTGTTTTTT
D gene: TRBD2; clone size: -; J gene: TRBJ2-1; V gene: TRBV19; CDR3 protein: CASSIRGSGANEQFF; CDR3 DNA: TGTGCCAGTAGTATTCGGGGTAGCGGGGCCAATGAGCAGTTCTTC
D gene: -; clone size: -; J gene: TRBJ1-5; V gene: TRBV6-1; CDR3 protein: CASSGVGNQPQHF; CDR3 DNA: TGTGCCAGTAGTGGAGTTGGCAATCAGCCCCAGCATTTT
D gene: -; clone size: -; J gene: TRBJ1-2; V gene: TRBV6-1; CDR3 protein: CASSARRQQNYGYTF; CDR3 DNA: TGTGCCAGCAGTGCCCGCCGACAGCAGAACTATGGCTACACCTTC
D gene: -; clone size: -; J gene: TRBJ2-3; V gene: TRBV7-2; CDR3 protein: CASSLALNTGLGTLTDTQYF; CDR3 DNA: TGTGCCAGCAGCTTAGCGCTAAATACGGGGCTCGGGACACTCACAGATACGCAGTATTTT
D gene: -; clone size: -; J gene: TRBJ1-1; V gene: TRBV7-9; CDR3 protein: CASSPRGTEAFF; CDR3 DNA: TGTGCCAGCAGCCCAAGAGGGACTGAAGCTTTCTTT
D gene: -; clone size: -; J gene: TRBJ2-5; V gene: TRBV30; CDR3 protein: CAWSVRPPGNQETQYF; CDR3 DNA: TGTGCCTGGAGTGTACGGCCTCCCGGGAACCAAGAGACCCAGTACTTC